The 18 T cell receptor beta chains below all came from one sample that was sequenced in a study of blood T cell repertoires in COVID-19. The data were produced by immunoSEQ multiplex PCR, yet TCRdb's version contains in-frame clones alone and is incomplete. The sample has about 250,000 clones, around 80% seen once. Sequenced: peripheral blood. Receptor source: an elderly man with acute or convalescent COVID-19.

V usage is TRBV18 and J usage is TRBJ1-5; D may be TRBD1 (5 bases). The germline V gene encodes CDR1 KGHSH and CDR2 LQKENI. The CDR3 consists of 17 residues. V lost 2 bases to trimming and J lost 2 bases, with 16 bases between them. This CDR3 reads CASSPGAGFGGNQPQHF. The DNA of the CDR3 is TGTGCCAGCTCACCAGGGGCAGGCTTCGGTGGCAATCAGCCCCAGCATTTT.

The rearrangement joins TRBV5-3 to TRBJ2-3; TRBD2 aligns across 16 bases. TRBV5-3 is an open reading frame whose function is uncertain. Losses at the gene ends were 5 bases for V and 6 bases for J; bases not matched to a gene: 3. The CDR3 extends over 15 amino acids. CDR3 sequence: CARRGTSGGADTQYF. For the CDR3, the DNA is TGTGCCAGAAGAGGGACTAGCGGGGGGGCGGATACGCAGTATTTT.

V is TRBV7-9 and J is TRBJ2-1, with D unresolved. V was pared by 8 bases and J by 3 bases, with 11 bases between. This CDR3 has 13 amino acids. Germline loops: CDR1 SEHNR, CDR2 FQNEAQ (reference sequence). The CDR3 loop is CASRRVVYNEQFF. The CDR3 DNA reads as TGTGCCAGCCGCCGGGTCGTCTACAATGAGCAGTTCTTC. Full variable domain (remainder filled in from reference TRBV7-9 and TRBJ2-1): DTGVSQNPRHKITKRGQNVTFRCDPISEHNRLYWYRQTLGQGPEFLTYFQNEAQLEKSRLLSDRFSAERPKGSFSTLEIQRTEQGDSAMYLCASRRVVYNEQFFGPGTRLTVL.

J is TRBJ2-1 and V is TRBV18; 10 bases match TRBD2. J gave up 9 bases and V 3 bases, and 11 bases lay outside the gene matches. CDR1 is KGHSH and CDR2 is LQKENI in the germline V gene. This CDR3 comprises 16 residues. The CDR3 loop is CASSPRGLAGVGEQFF. In DNA form, the CDR3 reads TGTGCCAGCTCACCCCGGGGGCTAGCGGGAGTGGGTGAGCAGTTCTTC.

The rearrangement uses TRBV27 and TRBJ1-6, with 7 bases that match TRBD1. The germline V gene encodes CDR1 MNHEY and CDR2 SMNVEV (reference sequence). The CDR3 is 14 residues long. Unmatched junction bases numbered 7, after V lost 6 bases and J lost 8 bases. The CDR3 nucleotides read TGTGCCAGCAGGGTTGACAGGGTTTATTCACCCCTCCACTTT. The encoded protein is CASRVDRVYSPLHF.

The chain has TRBV29-1 and TRBJ2-1; D perhaps matches TRBD1 (5 bases). The germline CDR1 and CDR2 sequences are SQVTM and ANQGSEA. This CDR3 spans 13 amino acids. V was cut by 7 bases and J by 6 bases, with 16 bases left in between. The CDR3 loop is CSADQGRVNEQFF. Here the CDR3 DNA reads TGCAGCGCTGACCAGGGAAGGGTCAATGAGCAGTTCTTC.

The V gene is TRBV4-1, the J gene TRBJ2-3; 11 bases line up with TRBD2. The germline V gene encodes CDR1 MGHRA and CDR2 YSYEKL. This CDR3 is built from 17 residues. The V segment lost 2 bases and the J segment 2 bases; nucleotides outside the gene matches: 6. CDR3 in amino acids: CASSQIGTSGLTDTQYF. CDR3 in DNA: TGCGCCAGCAGCCAAATTGGGACTAGCGGACTCACAGATACGCAGTATTTT.

The chain is built from TRBV6-1 and TRBJ1-6, with D unclear. This CDR3 region has 17 residues. Germline lookup yields CDR1 MNHNS and CDR2 SASEGT. The ends were cut back, 2 bases at V and 7 bases at J, with 18 bases in the middle. The CDR3 here is CASSEFPGFIGNSPLHF. The CDR3 nucleotides read TGTGCCAGCAGTGAATTCCCGGGGTTTATAGGGAATTCACCCCTCCACTTT.

The count of this clone is one. The V and J genes are TRBV5-1 and TRBJ2-5; D call uncertain. There are 16 residues in the CDR3. The germline V and J ends were trimmed by 1 base and 3 bases, with 16 bases remaining between them. Per germline, CDR1 SGHRS and CDR2 YFSETQ. DNA for the CDR3: TGCGCCAGCAGCTTGTCGGCTGGGCCCGTTAAAGAGACCCAGTACTTC. Protein product: CASSLSAGPVKETQYF.

This sequence joins TRBV6-5 and TRBJ2-3; maybe TRBD1 (6 bases). The ends were cut back, 5 bases at V and 5 bases at J, with 8 bases in the middle. Per germline, CDR1 MNHEY and CDR2 SVGAGI. The CDR3 contains 12 residues. As DNA, the CDR3 is TGTGCCAGCAGTACAGGGTTAGATACGCAGTATTTT. The encoded protein is CASSTGLDTQYF.

Here the CDR3 DNA reads TGTGCCATCAGTGAGTCGGGGACAGGGGCCCAAGAGACCCAGTACTTC. Its translation is CAISESGTGAQETQYF. This chain links TRBV10-3 with TRBJ2-5; 10 bases align to TRBD1. Germline CDR1 and CDR2: ENHRY and SYGVKD. The length of the CDR3 is 16 residues. With V trimmed by 0 bases and J by 1 base, 2 bases remained unmatched.

This chain uses TRBV7-6 with TRBJ2-5, with D unclear. This CDR3 comprises 13 residues. In germline, CDR1 is SGHVS, CDR2 FNYEAQ. V lost 5 bases and J lost 2, with 9 bases in between. The DNA of the CDR3 is TGTGCCAGCAGCCAGGTGATTCAAGAGACCCAGTACTTC. Its protein is CASSQVIQETQYF.

The V and J genes are TRBV7-9 and TRBJ2-7; D gene uncertain. CDR3 length equals 13 residues. Germline loops: CDR1 SEHNR, CDR2 FQNEAQ (reference sequence). V gave up 2 bases and J gave up 5 bases, with 10 bases separating them. DNA for the CDR3: TGTGCCAGCAGCTTACAGTTGTTCCACGAGCAGTACTTC. As protein: CASSLQLFHEQYF.

The V call is TRBV6-1, the J call TRBJ1-1, with 9 bases lining up with TRBD1. Germline V gene data show CDR1 as MNHNS and CDR2 as SASEGT. V gave up 1 base and J gave up 5 bases; unmatched junction bases: 8. CDR3 length equals 16 residues. The CDR3 DNA follows: TGTGCCAGCAGTGAAGTTAGGGACAGGGTGGGGACTGAAGCTTTCTTT. This codes for CASSEVRDRVGTEAFF.

CDR3 sequence reads: CASTPGGGELFF. CDR3 in DNA: TGTGCCAGTACCCCGGGGGGCGGGGAGCTGTTTTTT. The chain uses TRBV7-7 and TRBJ2-2, with 7 bases that match TRBD2. This CDR3 is 12 amino acids long. Germline CDR1 SSHAT, CDR2 FNYEAQ (reference sequence). The V segment lost 9 bases and the J segment 7 bases; nucleotides outside the gene matches: 5.

This chain joins TRBV28 and TRBJ1-5; D is ambiguous. V was cut by 6 bases and J by 7 bases, with 10 bases left in between. This CDR3 is built from 12 residues. Germline CDR1 and CDR2: MDHEN and SYDVKM. The CDR3 is CASRDSVQPQHF. DNA for the CDR3: TGTGCCAGCAGAGACTCGGTCCAGCCCCAGCATTTT.

In this sample, this clone turned up a few times. This chain joins TRBV5-4 and TRBJ2-5; D is possibly TRBD1 (6 bases). The CDR3 runs 14 residues. Germline assignment: CDR1 SGHNT and CDR2 YYREEE (reference sequence). Trimming removed 4 bases at V and 2 bases at J, with 12 bases between. The CDR3 nucleotides are TGTGCCAGCAGCATTGGACAGAAACAAGAGACCCAGTACTTC. Protein sequence: CASSIGQKQETQYF.

The CDR3 DNA follows: TGCGCCAGCAGCTTGTATCTCAACACTGAAGCTTTCTTT. Amino acids: CASSLYLNTEAFF. The chain combines TRBV5-1 with TRBJ1-1; D not certain. This CDR3 has 13 amino acids. Germline V gene data show CDR1 as SGHRS and CDR2 as YFSETQ. V was cut by 1 base and J by 2 bases, with 6 bases left in between. The variable domain in full, completed from reference TRBV5-1 and TRBJ1-1, reads KAGVTQTPRYLIKTRGQQVTLSCSPISGHRSVSWYQQTPGQGLQFLFEYFSETQRNKGNFPGRFSGRQFSNSRSEMNVSTLELGDSALYLCASSLYLNTEAFFGQGTRLTVV.